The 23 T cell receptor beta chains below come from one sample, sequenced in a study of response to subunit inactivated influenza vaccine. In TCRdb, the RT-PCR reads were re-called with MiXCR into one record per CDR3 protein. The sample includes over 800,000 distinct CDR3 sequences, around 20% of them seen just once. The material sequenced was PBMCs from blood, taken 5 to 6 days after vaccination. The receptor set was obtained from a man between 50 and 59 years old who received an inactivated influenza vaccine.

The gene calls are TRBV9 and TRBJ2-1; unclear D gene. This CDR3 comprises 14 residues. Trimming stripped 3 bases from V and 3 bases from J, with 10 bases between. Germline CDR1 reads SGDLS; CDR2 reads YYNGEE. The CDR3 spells CASSDPTYYNEQFF. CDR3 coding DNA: TGTGCCAGCAGCGACCCCACATACTACAATGAGCAGTTCTTC.

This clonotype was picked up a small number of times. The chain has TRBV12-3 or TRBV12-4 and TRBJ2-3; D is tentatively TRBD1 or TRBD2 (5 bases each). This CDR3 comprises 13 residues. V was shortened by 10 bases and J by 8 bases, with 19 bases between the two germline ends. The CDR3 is CATRQSLGGTQYF. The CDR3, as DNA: TGTGCCACAAGACAGTCCCTAGGAGGTACGCAGTATTTT.

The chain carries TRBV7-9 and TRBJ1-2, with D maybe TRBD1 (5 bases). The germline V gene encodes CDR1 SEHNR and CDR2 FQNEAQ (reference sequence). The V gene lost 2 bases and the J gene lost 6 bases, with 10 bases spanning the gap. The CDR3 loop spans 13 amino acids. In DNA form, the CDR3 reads TGTGCCAGCAGCTTATTAGGGGAAGATGGCTACACCTTC. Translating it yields CASSLLGEDGYTF.

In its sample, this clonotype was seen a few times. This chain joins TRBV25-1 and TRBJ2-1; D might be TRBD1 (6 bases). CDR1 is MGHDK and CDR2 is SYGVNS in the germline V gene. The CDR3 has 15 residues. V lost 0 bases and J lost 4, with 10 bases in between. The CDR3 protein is CASSEYRTAYNEQFF. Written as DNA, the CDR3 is TGTGCCAGCAGTGAATATCGGACAGCATACAATGAGCAGTTCTTC.

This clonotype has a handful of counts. The DNA of the CDR3 is TGTGCCAGCAGCGTAGAACAGGTGTTGTTTGGAAACACCATATATTTT. Its protein is CASSVEQVLFGNTIYF. The rearrangement uses TRBV7-2 and TRBJ1-3, with D perhaps matching TRBD1 (5 bases). This CDR3 has 16 amino acids. V was clipped by 5 bases and J by 3 bases, with 17 bases between them. Germline loops: CDR1 SGHTA, CDR2 FQGNSA.

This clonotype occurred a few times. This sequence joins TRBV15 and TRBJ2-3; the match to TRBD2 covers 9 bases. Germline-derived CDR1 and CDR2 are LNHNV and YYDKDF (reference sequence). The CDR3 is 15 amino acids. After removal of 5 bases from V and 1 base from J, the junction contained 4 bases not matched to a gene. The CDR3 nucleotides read TGTGCCACCAGCCGTAGCGGGAGACGCACAGATACGCAGTATTTT. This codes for CATSRSGRRTDTQYF.

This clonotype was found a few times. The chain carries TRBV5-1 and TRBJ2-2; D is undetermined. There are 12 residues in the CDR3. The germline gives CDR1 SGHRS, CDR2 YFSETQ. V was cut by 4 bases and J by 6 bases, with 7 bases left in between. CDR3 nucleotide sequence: TGCGCCAGCAGCATACGGGCCGGGGAGCTGTTTTTT. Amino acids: CASSIRAGELFF.

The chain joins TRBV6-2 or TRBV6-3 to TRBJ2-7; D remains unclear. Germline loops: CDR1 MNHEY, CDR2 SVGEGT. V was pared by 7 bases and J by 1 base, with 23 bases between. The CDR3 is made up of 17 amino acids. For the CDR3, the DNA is TGTGCCAGCACTGACCTGGGCAGACCCCATAGTTCCTACGAGCAGTACTTC. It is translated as CASTDLGRPHSSYEQYF.

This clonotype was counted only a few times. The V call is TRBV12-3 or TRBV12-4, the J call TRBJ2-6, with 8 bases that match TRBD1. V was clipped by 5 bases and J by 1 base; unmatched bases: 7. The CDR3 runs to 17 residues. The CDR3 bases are TGTGCCAGCAGTCCATGGACAGGGAGTTCTGGGGCCAACGTCCTGACTTTC. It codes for CASSPWTGSSGANVLTF.

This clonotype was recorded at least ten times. CDR3 DNA: TGCGCCAGCAGCTTATTAGTGGGCTCCTACGAGCAGTACTTC. Its protein product is CASSLLVGSYEQYF. The V and J genes are TRBV5-1 and TRBJ2-7, with D hard to call. The CDR3 runs to 14 residues. Trimming pared 2 bases from V and 0 bases from J, leaving 9 bases between. CDR1 and CDR2 (germline): SGHRS, YFSETQ.

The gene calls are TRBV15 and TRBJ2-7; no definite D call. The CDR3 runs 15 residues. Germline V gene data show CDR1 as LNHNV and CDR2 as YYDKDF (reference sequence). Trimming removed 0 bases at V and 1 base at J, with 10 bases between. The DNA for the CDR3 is TGTGCCACCAGCAGAGATGGGCACAGTTCCTACGAGCAGTACTTC. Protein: CATSRDGHSSYEQYF.

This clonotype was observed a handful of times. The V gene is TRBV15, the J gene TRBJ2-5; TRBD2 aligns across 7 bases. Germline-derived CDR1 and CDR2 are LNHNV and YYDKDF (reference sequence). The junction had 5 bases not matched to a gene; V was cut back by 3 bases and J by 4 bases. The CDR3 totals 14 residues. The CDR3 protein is CATSSGRTVETQYF. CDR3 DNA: TGTGCCACCAGCAGCGGGAGGACCGTAGAGACCCAGTACTTC.

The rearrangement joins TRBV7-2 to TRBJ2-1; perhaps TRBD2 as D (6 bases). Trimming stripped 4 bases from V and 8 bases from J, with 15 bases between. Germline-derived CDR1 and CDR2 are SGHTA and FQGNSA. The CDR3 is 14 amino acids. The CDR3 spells CASSYGRGRDEQFF. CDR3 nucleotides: TGTGCCAGCAGCTATGGGCGGGGCAGAGATGAGCAGTTCTTC.

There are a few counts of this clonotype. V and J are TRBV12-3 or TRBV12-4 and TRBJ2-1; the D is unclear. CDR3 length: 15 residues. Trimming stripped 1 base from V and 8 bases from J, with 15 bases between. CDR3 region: CASSLGPLESDEQFF. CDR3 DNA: TGTGCCAGCAGTTTAGGTCCGCTAGAGTCAGATGAGCAGTTCTTC.

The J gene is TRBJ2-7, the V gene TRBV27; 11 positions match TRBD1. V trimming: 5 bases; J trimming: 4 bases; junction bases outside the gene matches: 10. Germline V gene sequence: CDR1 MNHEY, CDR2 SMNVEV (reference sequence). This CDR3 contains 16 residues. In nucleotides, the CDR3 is TGTGCCAGCAGTCACCCCGGGACAGGGGGGAGATACGAGCAGTACTTC. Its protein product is CASSHPGTGGRYEQYF.

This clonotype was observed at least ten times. The CDR3 reads CASSLATLAGGWNEQFF. CDR3 in DNA: TGTGCCAGCAGCTTAGCCACACTAGCGGGGGGTTGGAATGAGCAGTTCTTC. The rearrangement uses TRBV7-8 and TRBJ2-1; 12 bases align to TRBD2. The CDR3 runs 17 residues. Germline V gene lookup returns CDR1 SGHVS and CDR2 FQNEAQ. Trimming at V came to 0 bases and at J to 7 bases, leaving 7 bases not matched to a gene.

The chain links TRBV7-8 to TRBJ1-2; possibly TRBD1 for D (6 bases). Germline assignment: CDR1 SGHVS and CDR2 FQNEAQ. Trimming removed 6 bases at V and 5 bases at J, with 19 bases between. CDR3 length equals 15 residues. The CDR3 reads CASSPNTGTRYGYTF. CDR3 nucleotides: TGTGCCAGCAGTCCTAATACCGGGACACGATATGGCTACACCTTC.

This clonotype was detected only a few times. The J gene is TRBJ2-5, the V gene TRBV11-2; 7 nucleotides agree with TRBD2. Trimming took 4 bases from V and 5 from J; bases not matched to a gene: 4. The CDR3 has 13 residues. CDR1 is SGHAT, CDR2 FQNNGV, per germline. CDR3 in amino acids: CASSSTSRETQYF. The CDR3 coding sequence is TGTGCCAGCAGCTCGACTAGCCGGGAGACCCAGTACTTC.

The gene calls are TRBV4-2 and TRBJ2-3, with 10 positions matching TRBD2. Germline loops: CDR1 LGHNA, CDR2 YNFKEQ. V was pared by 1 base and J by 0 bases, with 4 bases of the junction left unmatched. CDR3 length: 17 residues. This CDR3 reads CASSQAPSGGSTDTQYF. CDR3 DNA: TGTGCCAGCAGCCAAGCCCCTAGCGGGGGTAGCACAGATACGCAGTATTTT.

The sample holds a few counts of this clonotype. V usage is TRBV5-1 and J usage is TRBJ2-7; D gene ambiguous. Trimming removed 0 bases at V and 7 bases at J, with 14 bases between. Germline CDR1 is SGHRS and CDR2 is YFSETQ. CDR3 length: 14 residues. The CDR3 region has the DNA TGCGCCAGCAGCTTGGATTGGGCCCCTGGAGAGCAGTACTTC. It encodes CASSLDWAPGEQYF. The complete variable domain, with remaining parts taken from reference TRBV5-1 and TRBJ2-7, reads KAGVTQTPRYLIKTRGQQVTLSCSPISGHRSVSWYQQTPGQGLQFLFEYFSETQRNKGNFPGRFSGRQFSNSRSEMNVSTLELGDSALYLCASSLDWAPGEQYFGPGTRLTVT.

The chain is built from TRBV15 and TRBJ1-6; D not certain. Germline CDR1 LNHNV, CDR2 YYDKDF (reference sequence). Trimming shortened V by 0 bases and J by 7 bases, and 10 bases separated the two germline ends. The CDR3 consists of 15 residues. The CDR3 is CATSRDGPKNSPLHF. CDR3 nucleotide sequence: TGTGCCACCAGCAGAGATGGGCCTAAAAATTCACCCCTCCACTTT.

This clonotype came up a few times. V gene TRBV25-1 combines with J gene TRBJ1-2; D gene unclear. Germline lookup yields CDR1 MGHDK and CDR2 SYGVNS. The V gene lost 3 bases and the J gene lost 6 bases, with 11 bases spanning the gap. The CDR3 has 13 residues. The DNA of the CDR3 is TGTGCCAGCAGTGATGGAGGGTCTCATGGCTACACCTTC. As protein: CASSDGGSHGYTF.

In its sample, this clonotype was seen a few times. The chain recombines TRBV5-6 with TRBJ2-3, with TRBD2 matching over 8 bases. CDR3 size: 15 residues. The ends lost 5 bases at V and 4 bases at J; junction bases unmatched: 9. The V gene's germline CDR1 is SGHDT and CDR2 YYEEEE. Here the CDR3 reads CASSPGGVGSDTQYF. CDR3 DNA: TGTGCCAGCAGTCCGGGAGGGGTAGGGTCAGATACGCAGTATTTT.